This T cell receptor beta chain was recovered during a study of blood T cells in healthy people across ages. Samples each had at least 5.5 micrograms of total RNA extracted. As concerns this clonotype: The target antigen is unknown.

Trimming pared 1 base from V and 2 bases from J, leaving 9 bases between. Looked up from germline, CDR1 is LGHNA and CDR2 is YNFKEQ. CDR3 length: 16 residues. The use of a sample-barcoded 5' primer and a J-beta primer mix characterized a second PCR of about 7 to 12 cycles. TCRdb re-called the 5' RACE reads through MiXCR, storing one row per CDR3 protein. Among 790,000 or so distinct CDR3 sequences listed, about half were seen once. Whole-study findings and limits: Calculation of diversity from one million T cells yielded estimates considered to be underestimates.

This sequence originates from a man aged 80 or over in good health. The chain combines TRBV4-2 with TRBJ2-6; D gene uncertain. Sequencing was performed on blood. In nucleotides, the CDR3 is TGTGCCAGCAGCCAAGTGGCACTCGCTGGGGCCAACGTCCTGACTTTC. Translated, it gives CASSQVALAGANVLTF.